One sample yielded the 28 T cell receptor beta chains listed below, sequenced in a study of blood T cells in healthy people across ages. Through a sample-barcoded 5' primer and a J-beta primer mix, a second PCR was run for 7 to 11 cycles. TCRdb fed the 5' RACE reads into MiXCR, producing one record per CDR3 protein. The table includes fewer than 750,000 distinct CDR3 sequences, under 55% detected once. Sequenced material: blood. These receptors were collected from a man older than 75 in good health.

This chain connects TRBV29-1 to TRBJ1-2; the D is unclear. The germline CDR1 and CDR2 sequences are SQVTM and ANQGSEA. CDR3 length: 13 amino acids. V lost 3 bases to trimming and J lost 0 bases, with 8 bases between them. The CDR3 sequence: CSVDRVTNYGYTF. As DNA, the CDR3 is TGCAGCGTTGACAGAGTGACTAACTATGGCTACACCTTC.

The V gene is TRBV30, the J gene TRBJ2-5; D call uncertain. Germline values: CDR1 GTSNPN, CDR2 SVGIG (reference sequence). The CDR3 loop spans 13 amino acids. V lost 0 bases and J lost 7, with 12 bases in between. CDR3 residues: CAWSVVGSGTQYF. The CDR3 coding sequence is TGTGCCTGGAGTGTGGTGGGAAGTGGGACCCAGTACTTC.

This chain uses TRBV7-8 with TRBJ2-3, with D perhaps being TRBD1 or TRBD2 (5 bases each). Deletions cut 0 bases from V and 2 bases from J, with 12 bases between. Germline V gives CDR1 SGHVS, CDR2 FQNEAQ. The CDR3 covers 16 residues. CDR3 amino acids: CASSLARFGTTDTQYF. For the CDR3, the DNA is TGTGCCAGCAGCTTAGCCCGGTTTGGGACCACAGATACGCAGTATTTT.

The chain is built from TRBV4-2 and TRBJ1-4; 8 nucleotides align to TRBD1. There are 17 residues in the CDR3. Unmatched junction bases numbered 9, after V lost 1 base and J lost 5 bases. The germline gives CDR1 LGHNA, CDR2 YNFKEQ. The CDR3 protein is CASSQATGTGKNEKLFF. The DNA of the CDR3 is TGTGCCAGCAGCCAAGCCACCGGGACAGGCAAAAATGAAAAACTGTTTTTT.

The CDR3 reads CASSLAGTRTAAGYTF. The CDR3 nucleotides read TGTGCCAGCAGCTTAGCCGGGACTCGTACGGCGGCTGGCTACACCTTC. This chain connects TRBV7-2 to TRBJ1-2; TRBD1 might be the D (5 bases). Trimming removed 0 bases at V and 7 bases at J, with 18 bases between. Germline V CDR1 and CDR2: SGHTA, FQGNSA. The CDR3 spans 16 residues.

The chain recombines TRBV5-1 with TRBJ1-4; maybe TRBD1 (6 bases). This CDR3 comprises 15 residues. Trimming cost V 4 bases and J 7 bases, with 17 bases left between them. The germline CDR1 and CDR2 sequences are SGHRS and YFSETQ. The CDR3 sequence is CASSPWTADVEKLFF. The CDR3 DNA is TGCGCCAGCAGCCCCTGGACAGCCGATGTTGAAAAACTGTTTTTT.

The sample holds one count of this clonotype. The CDR3 sequence: CASSPQGSIQPQHF. CDR3 bases: TGTGCCAGCTCACCACAGGGATCGATTCAGCCCCAGCATTTT. The V and J genes are TRBV18 and TRBJ1-5; D uncertain. Germline CDR1 reads KGHSH; CDR2 reads LQKENI. CDR3 length: 14 amino acids. V lost 1 base to trimming and J lost 6 bases, with 10 bases between them.

In DNA, the CDR3 is TGTGCCACCAGTGACACCCGAGGACGGAACACCGGGGAGCTGTTTTTT. Translation: CATSDTRGRNTGELFF. The V call is TRBV24-1, the J call TRBJ2-2; D is unclear. The CDR3 loop spans 16 amino acids. The germline V and J ends were trimmed by 4 bases and 1 base, with 12 bases remaining between them. CDR1 is KGHDR, CDR2 SFDVKD, per germline.

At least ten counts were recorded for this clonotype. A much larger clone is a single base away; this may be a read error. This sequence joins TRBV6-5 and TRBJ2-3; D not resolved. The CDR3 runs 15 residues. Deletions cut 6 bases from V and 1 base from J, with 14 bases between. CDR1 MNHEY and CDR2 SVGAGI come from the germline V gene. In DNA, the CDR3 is TGTGCCAGCAGGCCTGCGTGGGCTGGCACAGATACGCAGTATTTT. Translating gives CASRPAWAGTDTQYF.

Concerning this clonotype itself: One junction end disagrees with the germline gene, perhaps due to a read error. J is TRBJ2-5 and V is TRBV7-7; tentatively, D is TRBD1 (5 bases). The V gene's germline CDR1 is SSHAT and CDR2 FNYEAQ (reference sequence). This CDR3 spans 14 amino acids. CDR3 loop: CASSPQGFVETQYF. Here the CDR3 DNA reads TGTGCTAGCAGCCCGCAGGGATTCGTCGAGACCCAGTACTTC.

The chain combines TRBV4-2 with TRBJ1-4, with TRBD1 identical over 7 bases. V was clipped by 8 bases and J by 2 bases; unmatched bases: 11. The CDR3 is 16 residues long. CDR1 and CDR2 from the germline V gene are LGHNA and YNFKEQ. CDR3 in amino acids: CASQDRLYGTNEKLFF. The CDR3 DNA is TGTGCCAGCCAGGACAGGCTGTACGGGACTAATGAAAAACTGTTTTTT.

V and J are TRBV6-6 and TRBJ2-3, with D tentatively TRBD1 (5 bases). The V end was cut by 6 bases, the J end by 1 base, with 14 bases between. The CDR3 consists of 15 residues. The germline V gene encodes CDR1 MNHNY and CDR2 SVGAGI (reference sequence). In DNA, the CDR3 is TGTGCCAGCAGCCCGACAGCCTCTGGCACAGATACGCAGTATTTT. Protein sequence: CASSPTASGTDTQYF.

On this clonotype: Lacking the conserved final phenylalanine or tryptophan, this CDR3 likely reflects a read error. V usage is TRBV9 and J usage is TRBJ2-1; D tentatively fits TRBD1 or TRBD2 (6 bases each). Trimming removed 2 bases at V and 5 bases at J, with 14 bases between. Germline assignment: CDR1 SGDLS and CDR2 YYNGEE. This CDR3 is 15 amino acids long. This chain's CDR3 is CASSVNGGPHNEQFL. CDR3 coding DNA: TGTGCCAGCAGCGTTAACGGGGGCCCCCACAATGAGCAGTTCTTA.

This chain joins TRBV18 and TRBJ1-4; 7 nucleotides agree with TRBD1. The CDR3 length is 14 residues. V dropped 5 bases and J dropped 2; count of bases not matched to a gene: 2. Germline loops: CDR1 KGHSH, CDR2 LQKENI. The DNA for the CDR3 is TGTGCCAGCTCATCACAGGGGACTAATGAAAAACTGTTTTTT. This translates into CASSSQGTNEKLFF.

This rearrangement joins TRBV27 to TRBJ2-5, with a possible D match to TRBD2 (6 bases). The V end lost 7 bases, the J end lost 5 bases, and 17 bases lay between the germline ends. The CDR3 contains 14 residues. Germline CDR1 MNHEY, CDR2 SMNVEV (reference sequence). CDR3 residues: CASKRHGGAETQYF. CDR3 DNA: TGTGCCAGCAAGAGACACGGGGGAGCGGAGACCCAGTACTTC.

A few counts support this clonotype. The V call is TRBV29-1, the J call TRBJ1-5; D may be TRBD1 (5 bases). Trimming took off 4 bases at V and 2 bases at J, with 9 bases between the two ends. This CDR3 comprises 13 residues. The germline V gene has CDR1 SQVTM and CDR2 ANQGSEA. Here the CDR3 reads CSVVWDGNQPQHF. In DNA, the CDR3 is TGCAGCGTTGTATGGGACGGCAATCAGCCCCAGCATTTT.

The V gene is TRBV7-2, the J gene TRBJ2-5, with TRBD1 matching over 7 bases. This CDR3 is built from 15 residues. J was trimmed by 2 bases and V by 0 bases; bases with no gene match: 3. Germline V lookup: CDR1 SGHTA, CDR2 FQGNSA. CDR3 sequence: CASSLASTGQETQYF. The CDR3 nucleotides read TGTGCCAGCAGCTTAGCTTCGACAGGGCAAGAGACCCAGTACTTC.

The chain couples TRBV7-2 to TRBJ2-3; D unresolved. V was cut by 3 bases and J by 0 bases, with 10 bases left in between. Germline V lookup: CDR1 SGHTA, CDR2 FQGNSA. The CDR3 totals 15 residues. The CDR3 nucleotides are TGTGCCAGCAGCTTCCCAGCGAGGAGCACAGATACGCAGTATTTT. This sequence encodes CASSFPARSTDTQYF.

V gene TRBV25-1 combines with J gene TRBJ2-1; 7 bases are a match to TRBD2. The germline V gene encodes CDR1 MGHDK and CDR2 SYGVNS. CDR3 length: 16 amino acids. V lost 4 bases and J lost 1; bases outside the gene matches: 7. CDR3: CASSGGTGGSYNEQFF. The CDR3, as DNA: TGTGCCAGCAGTGGCGGCACCGGGGGGTCCTACAATGAGCAGTTCTTC.

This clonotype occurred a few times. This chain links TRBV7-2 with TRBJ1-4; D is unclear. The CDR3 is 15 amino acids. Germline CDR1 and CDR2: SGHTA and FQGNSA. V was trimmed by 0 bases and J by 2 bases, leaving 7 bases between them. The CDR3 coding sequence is TGTGCCAGCAGCTTAGCAAGGCAGACTAATGAAAAACTGTTTTTT. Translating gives CASSLARQTNEKLFF. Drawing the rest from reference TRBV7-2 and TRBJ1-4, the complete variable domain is GAGVSQSPSNKVTEKGKDVELRCDPISGHTALYWYRQSLGQGLEFLIYFQGNSAPDKSGLPSDRFSAERTGGSVSTLTIQRTQQEDSAVYLCASSLARQTNEKLFFGSGTQLSVL.

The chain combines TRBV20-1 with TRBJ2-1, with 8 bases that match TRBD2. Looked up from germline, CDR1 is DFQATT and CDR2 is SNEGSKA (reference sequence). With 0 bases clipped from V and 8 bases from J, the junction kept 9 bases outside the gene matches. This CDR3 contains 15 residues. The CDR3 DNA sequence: TGCAGTGCTAGAGATCTTCGCGGGAGGTTCCATGAGCAGTTCTTC. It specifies CSARDLRGRFHEQFF.

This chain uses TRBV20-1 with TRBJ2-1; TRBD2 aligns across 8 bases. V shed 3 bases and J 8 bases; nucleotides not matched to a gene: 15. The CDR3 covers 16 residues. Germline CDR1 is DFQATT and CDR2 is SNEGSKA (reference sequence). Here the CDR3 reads CSARSGRSGRTHEQFF. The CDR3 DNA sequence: TGCAGTGCTAGGTCAGGGAGGAGCGGGAGAACCCATGAGCAGTTCTTC.

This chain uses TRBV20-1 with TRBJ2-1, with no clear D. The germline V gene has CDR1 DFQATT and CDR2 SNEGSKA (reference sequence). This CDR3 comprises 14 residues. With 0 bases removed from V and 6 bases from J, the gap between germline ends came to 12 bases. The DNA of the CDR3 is TGCAGTGCTAGAGACCCCCTAGTAGCCAATGAGCAGTTCTTC. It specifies CSARDPLVANEQFF.

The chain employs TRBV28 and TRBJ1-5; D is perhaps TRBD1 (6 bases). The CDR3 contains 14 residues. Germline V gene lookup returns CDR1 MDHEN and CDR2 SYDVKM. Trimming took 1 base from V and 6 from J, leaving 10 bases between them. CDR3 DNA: TGTGCCAGCAGTTTATCAGGGGTAGCTCAGCCCCAGCATTTT. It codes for CASSLSGVAQPQHF. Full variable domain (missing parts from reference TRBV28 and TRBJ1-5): DVKVTQSSRYLVKRTGEKVFLECVQDMDHENMFWYRQDPGLGLRLIYFSYDVKMKEKGDIPEGYSVSREKKERFSLILESASTNQTSMYLCASSLSGVAQPQHFGDGTRLSIL.

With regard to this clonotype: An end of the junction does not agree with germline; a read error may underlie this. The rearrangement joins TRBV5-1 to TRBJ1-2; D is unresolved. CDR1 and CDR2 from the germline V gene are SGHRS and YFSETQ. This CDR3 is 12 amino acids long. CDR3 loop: CASSLGNYGYTF. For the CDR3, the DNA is TGCGCCAGCAGTTTGGGAAACTATGGCTACACCTTC.

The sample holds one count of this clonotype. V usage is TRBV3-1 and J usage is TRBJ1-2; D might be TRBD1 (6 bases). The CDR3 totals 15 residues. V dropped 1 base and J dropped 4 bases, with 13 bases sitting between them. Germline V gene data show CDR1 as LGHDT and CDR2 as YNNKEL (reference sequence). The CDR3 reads CASSQVRGSGYGYTF. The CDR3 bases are TGTGCCAGCAGCCAAGTCAGGGGAAGCGGCTATGGCTACACCTTC.

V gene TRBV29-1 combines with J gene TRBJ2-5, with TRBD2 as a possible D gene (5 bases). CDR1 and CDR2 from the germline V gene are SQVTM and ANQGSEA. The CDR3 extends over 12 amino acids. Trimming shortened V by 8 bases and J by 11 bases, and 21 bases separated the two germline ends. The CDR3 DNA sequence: TGCAGCCTAGGGTTTTCGGGGAATGAGCAGTACTTC. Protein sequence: CSLGFSGNEQYF.

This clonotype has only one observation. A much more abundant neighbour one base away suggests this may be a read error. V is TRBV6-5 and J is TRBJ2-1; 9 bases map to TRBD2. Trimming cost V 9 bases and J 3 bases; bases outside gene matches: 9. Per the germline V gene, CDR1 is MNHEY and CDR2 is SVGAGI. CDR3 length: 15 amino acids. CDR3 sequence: CASFAAGGLYNEQFF. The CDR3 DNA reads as TGTGCCAGTTTCGCGGCGGGAGGGCTCTACAATGAGCAGTTCTTC.